These 25 T cell receptor beta chains share one sample of origin, sequenced in a study of identical twins. One entry per CDR3 protein results from TCRdb running MiXCR on the 5' RACE reads. In the table there are around 100,000 distinct CDR3 sequences, 5.9% of which are singletons. The sequencing sample was made of memory T cells sorted from blood. The source of these receptors is a woman in her fifties or sixties in good health.

This clonotype was picked up many times. The chain recombines TRBV5-5 with TRBJ2-7; D call uncertain. V lost 3 bases and J 2 bases, leaving 6 bases between the germline ends. The CDR3 contains 12 residues. Germline V gene data show CDR1 as SGHKS and CDR2 as YYEKEE (reference sequence). CDR3 sequence reads: CASSYTPYEQYF. CDR3 DNA sequence: TGTGCCAGCAGCTACACACCCTACGAGCAGTACTTC.

As to this clonotype: This may be a read error, as it is one base from a much larger clone. This rearrangement joins TRBV20-1 to TRBJ2-6; D might be TRBD1 (6 bases). The germline V gene has CDR1 DFQATT and CDR2 SNEGSKA (reference sequence). There are 16 residues in the CDR3. For the CDR3, the DNA is TGCAGTGCGTGGACAGCCGAAAGCTCTAGGGCCAACGTCCTGACTTTC. Translation gives CSAWTAESSRANVLTF.

This clonotype came up a few times. The rearrangement joins TRBV20-1 to TRBJ2-7, with D tentatively TRBD2 (6 bases). Trimming pared 4 bases from V and 3 bases from J, leaving 16 bases between. The CDR3 is 14 amino acids. In germline, CDR1 is DFQATT, CDR2 SNEGSKA (reference sequence). In nucleotides, the CDR3 is TGCAGTGCTACGACAGCGGGTCGTTTCTACGAGCAGTACTTC. Translated: CSATTAGRFYEQYF.

The rearrangement uses TRBV27 and TRBJ1-5, with a possible D match to TRBD1 (5 bases). From germline, CDR1 is MNHEY and CDR2 SMNVEV (reference sequence). CDR3 length equals 19 residues. V lost 4 bases and J 1 base, leaving 23 bases between the germline ends. This chain's CDR3 is CASSSSPLAGPRSNQPQHF. The CDR3 DNA is TGTGCCAGCAGTTCATCCCCCTTAGCGGGGCCCAGGAGCAATCAGCCCCAGCATTTT.

In its sample, this clonotype was seen many times. The rearrangement links TRBV20-1 to TRBJ2-3; 11 nucleotides agree with TRBD1. Trimming removed 5 bases from V and 3 bases from J; junction bases left unmatched: 4. The CDR3 has 14 amino acids. Germline assignment: CDR1 DFQATT and CDR2 SNEGSKA (reference sequence). The CDR3 region is CSAGTGGRTDTQYF. CDR3 bases: TGCAGTGCTGGGACAGGGGGTAGGACAGATACGCAGTATTTT.

This clonotype was found many times. V gene TRBV7-9 combines with J gene TRBJ2-3; possible D gene TRBD2, 5 bases. This CDR3 spans 19 amino acids. CDR1 and CDR2 (germline): SEHNR, FQNEAQ (reference sequence). The V gene lost 1 base and the J gene lost 0 bases, with 20 bases spanning the gap. CDR3 DNA sequence: TGTGCCAGCAGCTTAGGCCTTGGACTGCCCGAAACTAGCACAGATACGCAGTATTTT. Protein sequence: CASSLGLGLPETSTDTQYF. Combining the CDR3 with reference TRBV7-9 and TRBJ2-3 gives the whole variable domain DTGVSQNPRHKITKRGQNVTFRCDPISEHNRLYWYRQTLGQGPEFLTYFQNEAQLEKSRLLSDRFSAERPKGSFSTLEIQRTEQGDSAMYLCASSLGLGLPETSTDTQYFGPGTRLTVL.

In its sample, this clonotype was seen many times. V usage is TRBV29-1 and J usage is TRBJ2-4, with 10 bases aligning to TRBD1. CDR1 SQVTM and CDR2 ANQGSEA come from the germline V gene. The CDR3 covers 14 residues. V dropped 7 bases and J dropped 1; count of bases not matched to a gene: 4. The CDR3 reads CSGGQGGAKNIQYF. CDR3 nucleotide sequence: TGCAGCGGCGGACAGGGGGGGGCCAAAAACATTCAGTACTTC.

In its sample, this clonotype was seen many times. The chain recombines TRBV3-1 with TRBJ2-1, with 12 bases identical to TRBD2. The germline gives CDR1 LGHDT, CDR2 YNNKEL (reference sequence). The CDR3 totals 12 residues. V was pared by 7 bases and J by 10 bases, with 2 bases of the junction left unmatched. In DNA form, the CDR3 reads TGTGCCAGCACCGGACTAGCGGGAGAGCAGTTCTTC. This gives the protein CASTGLAGEQFF.

Details on this clonotype: The germline gene is not matched at one end of the junction; a read error may be the cause. This chain connects TRBV5-1 to TRBJ1-1, with a tentative D call TRBD1 (6 bases). The CDR3 loop spans 16 amino acids. Germline V CDR1 and CDR2: SGHRS, YFSETQ. CDR3 coding DNA: TGCGCCAGCAGCTTGGCCAGCGGGGGGGCGAACACTGAAGCTTACTTT. Protein product: CASSLASGGANTEAYF.

At least ten counts were recorded for this clonotype. The chain employs TRBV29-1 and TRBJ1-1, with D possibly matching TRBD1 (6 bases). V shed 7 bases and J shed 4 bases, with 13 bases lying between them. CDR1 is SQVTM and CDR2 is ANQGSEA in the germline V gene. This CDR3 contains 12 residues. The CDR3 protein is CSAYRVSTEAFF. The DNA for the CDR3 is TGCAGCGCTTACAGGGTATCCACTGAAGCTTTCTTT. Full variable domain (remainder filled in from reference TRBV29-1 and TRBJ1-1): SAVISQKPSRDICQRGTSLTIQCQVDSQVTMMFWYRQQPGQSLTLIATANQGSEATYESGFVIDKFPISRPNLTFSTLTVSNMSPEDSSIYLCSAYRVSTEAFFGQGTRLTVV.

This clonotype occurred many times. Because the CDR3's place on the DNA is in doubt, the DNA is left out and the CDR3 is given as listed by TCRdb. CDR3 amino acids: CASSFGPGIGINEQFF. The chain links TRBV5-5 to TRBJ2-1. The CDR3 spans 16 amino acids, including both terminal residues. Germline CDR1 SGHKS, CDR2 YYEKEE (reference sequence).

This clonotype was counted only a few times. This chain links TRBV28 with TRBJ2-2, with TRBD2 matching over 10 bases. Germline trimming cut 6 bases from V and 3 bases from J; bases unmatched to any gene: 7. The CDR3 contains 16 residues. From germline, CDR1 is MDHEN and CDR2 SYDVKM. Here the CDR3 reads CASSRILAGDTGELFF. The CDR3 nucleotides are TGTGCCAGCAGCAGAATTCTAGCGGGAGACACCGGGGAGCTGTTTTTT.

V and J are TRBV5-1 and TRBJ2-5; weak D call: TRBD2 (6 bases). Germline CDR1 reads SGHRS; CDR2 reads YFSETQ. V was pared by 4 bases and J by 4 bases, with 14 bases between. The CDR3 is made up of 14 amino acids. CDR3 loop: CASSPERAGETQYF. CDR3 DNA: TGCGCCAGCAGCCCAGAGCGGGCGGGAGAGACCCAGTACTTC.

Ten or more counts support this clonotype. The chain is built from TRBV20-1 and TRBJ2-1, with 8 bases aligning to TRBD1. The trim removed 4 bases at V and 14 bases at J, leaving 7 bases unmatched. There are 11 residues in the CDR3. CDR1 is DFQATT and CDR2 is SNEGSKA in the germline V gene (reference sequence). CDR3 region: CSAIDRGFEFF. DNA of the CDR3: TGCAGTGCTATAGACAGGGGTTTTGAGTTCTTC.

This clonotype has a count of ten or more. The chain carries TRBV20-1 and TRBJ2-2; 13 bases align to TRBD2. Losses at the gene ends were 1 base for V and 4 bases for J; bases not matched to a gene: 6. The CDR3 has 17 amino acids. The germline gives CDR1 DFQATT, CDR2 SNEGSKA (reference sequence). CDR3 amino acids: CSARGYTSGRATGELFF. The CDR3 bases are TGCAGTGCTAGAGGGTATACTAGCGGGAGGGCCACCGGGGAGCTGTTTTTT.

This clonotype has ten or more counts. The chain carries TRBV15 and TRBJ2-1; 11 bases align to TRBD2. The ends lost 0 bases at V and 6 bases at J; junction bases unmatched: 4. The CDR3 consists of 16 residues. Germline V gives CDR1 LNHNV, CDR2 YYDKDF (reference sequence). CDR3 coding DNA: TGTGCCACCAGCAGAGACTCTAGCGGGAGGAGCAATGAGCAGTTCTTC. Protein product: CATSRDSSGRSNEQFF.

This clonotype has at least ten counts. The chain uses TRBV29-1 and TRBJ1-5; D call uncertain. The ends were cut back, 4 bases at V and 4 bases at J, with 8 bases in the middle. This CDR3 has 12 residues. From germline, CDR1 is SQVTM and CDR2 ANQGSEA. The CDR3: CSVVIGNQPQHF. The CDR3 DNA follows: TGCAGCGTTGTGATCGGGAATCAGCCCCAGCATTTT.

This clonotype has at least ten counts. The rearrangement links TRBV25-1 to TRBJ2-2; 10 bases line up with TRBD1. This CDR3 is 14 amino acids long. Germline V gene lookup returns CDR1 MGHDK and CDR2 SYGVNS. J gave up 3 bases and V 8 bases, and 3 bases lay outside the gene matches. CDR3 nucleotide sequence: TGTGCCAGCCAAGGGACAGGGGACACCGGGGAGCTGTTTTTT. It specifies CASQGTGDTGELFF.

The chain recombines TRBV6-6 with TRBJ2-7, with 9 bases fitting TRBD1. The CDR3 has 15 residues. With V trimmed by 6 bases and J by 4 bases, 10 bases remained unmatched. In germline, CDR1 is MNHNY, CDR2 SVGAGI (reference sequence). The CDR3 spells CASRINRGQDYEQYF. The CDR3 DNA sequence: TGTGCCAGCAGAATCAACAGGGGGCAAGATTACGAGCAGTACTTC.

This clonotype was observed a few times. The gene calls are TRBV7-9 and TRBJ2-5, with 16 bases aligning to TRBD2. The CDR3 loop spans 18 amino acids. J was trimmed by 3 bases and V by 5 bases; bases with no gene match: 9. Germline V gene data show CDR1 as SEHNR and CDR2 as FQNEAQ (reference sequence). Here the CDR3 reads CASSPPGLAGGFEETQYF. The CDR3 bases are TGTGCCAGCAGCCCCCCGGGACTAGCGGGAGGGTTTGAAGAGACCCAGTACTTC.

This clonotype showed up many times. The rearrangement uses TRBV29-1 and TRBJ2-2, with TRBD2 identical over 10 bases. J was trimmed by 6 bases and V by 4 bases; bases with no gene match: 11. The CDR3 is 16 amino acids. The germline V gene has CDR1 SQVTM and CDR2 ANQGSEA. This CDR3 reads CSVVVSRLAGAGELFF. CDR3 nucleotides: TGCAGCGTTGTCGTGTCAAGGCTAGCGGGAGCCGGGGAGCTGTTTTTT.

This clonotype appeared many times. The J gene is TRBJ1-1, the V gene TRBV11-2; 7 bases agree with TRBD1. The CDR3 loop spans 15 amino acids. Germline V lookup: CDR1 SGHAT, CDR2 FQNNGV. V lost 5 bases and J lost 1; bases outside the gene matches: 7. CDR3 DNA sequence: TGTGCCAGCAGCACCTTCCGGGACAGGAACACTGAAGCTTTCTTT. Its protein product is CASSTFRDRNTEAFF.

This clonotype was found a few times. J is TRBJ1-1 and V is TRBV25-1; no clear D. CDR1 is MGHDK and CDR2 is SYGVNS in the germline V gene. V lost 3 bases and J lost 1, with 12 bases in between. CDR3 length equals 15 residues. CDR3 nucleotide sequence: TGTGCCAGCAGTGACATCTTGGGAGGGAACACTGAAGCTTTCTTT. This codes for CASSDILGGNTEAFF.

This clonotype is labeled as medium-sized. The genes are TRBV5-1 and TRBJ2-1, with D perhaps TRBD2 (5 bases). The ends were cut back, 4 bases at V and 12 bases at J, with 14 bases in the middle. There are 12 residues in the CDR3. Germline lookup yields CDR1 SGHRS and CDR2 YFSETQ. The CDR3 nucleotides read TGCGCCAGCAGCCCCGAGCGGCAACCGCAGTTCTTC. Protein sequence: CASSPERQPQFF.

This clonotype was seen a handful of times. The chain joins TRBV20-1 to TRBJ1-4; the D is unclear. The CDR3 sequence is 13 residues long. The V gene's germline CDR1 is DFQATT and CDR2 SNEGSKA (reference sequence). V was cut by 3 bases and J by 4 bases, with 9 bases left in between. CDR3 sequence: CSARNEVNEKLFF. The CDR3 nucleotides are TGCAGTGCTAGGAACGAAGTTAATGAAAAACTGTTTTTT.